The 18 T cell receptor beta chains presented below share a single source sample, sequenced in a study of CD8 T cells in Susac syndrome. Reverse transcription used roughly 0.45 to 1 ug RNA and random hexamers. TCRdb re-derived calls from the immunoSEQ multiplex PCR reads in MiXCR, one entry per CDR3 protein. The top ten hold 0.095% to 0.15% of the sample, which has roughly 130,000 distinct CDR3 sequences, roughly 94% seen once. The sample comprised CD4+ T cells from PBMCs. The source is a human donor with multiple sclerosis.

The chain joins TRBV29-1 to TRBJ2-5, with D perhaps matching TRBD1 (6 bases). CDR3 length: 13 residues. The germline CDR1 and CDR2 sequences are SQVTM and ANQGSEA. V lost 5 bases and J 1 base, leaving 11 bases between the germline ends. This CDR3 is CSVQGQLQETQYF. The CDR3 DNA reads TGCAGCGTTCAAGGACAGCTCCAAGAGACCCAGTACTTC.

This chain uses TRBV14 with TRBJ1-1, with unresolved D. The CDR3 has 13 residues. V lost 4 bases, J lost 1 base, and 7 bases lay in between. Germline V gene lookup returns CDR1 SGHDN and CDR2 FVKESK. The CDR3 DNA reads TGTGCCAGCAGCCCCCATTGGAACACTGAAGCTTTCTTT. It translates to CASSPHWNTEAFF.

The chain recombines TRBV6-1 with TRBJ2-7, with 10 bases aligning to TRBD2. CDR3 length: 18 amino acids. Germline V lookup: CDR1 MNHNS, CDR2 SASEGT. V lost 6 bases and J lost 6; bases outside the gene matches: 20. As DNA, the CDR3 is TGTGCCAGCAGGTCAAACCTTCTAGCGGGAGTCCCCCATTCCGAGCAGTACTTC. Its protein is CASRSNLLAGVPHSEQYF.

This chain uses TRBV20-1 with TRBJ2-3, with a tentative D call TRBD1 (5 bases). CDR3 length: 15 residues. Germline assignment: CDR1 DFQATT and CDR2 SNEGSKA (reference sequence). Trimming removed 3 bases at V and 0 bases at J, with 13 bases between. CDR3 coding DNA: TGCAGTGCTAGTCCCAAGACAGCCAGCACAGATACGCAGTATTTT. It specifies CSASPKTASTDTQYF.

This chain uses TRBV3-1 with TRBJ2-3; no clear D. V shed 4 bases and J shed 0 bases, with 14 bases lying between them. The CDR3 sequence is 16 residues long. CDR1 and CDR2 (germline): LGHDT, YNNKEL (reference sequence). CDR3 region: CASSPRRSSSTDTQYF. CDR3 DNA sequence: TGTGCCAGCAGCCCTCGTCGATCATCTAGCACAGATACGCAGTATTTT.

The rearrangement uses TRBV30 and TRBJ1-2; D is uncertain. The V end was cut by 1 base, the J end by 4 bases, with 10 bases between. This CDR3 region has 13 residues. In germline, CDR1 is GTSNPN, CDR2 SVGIG (reference sequence). This chain's CDR3 is CAWSGTPLYGYTF. CDR3 sequence (DNA): TGTGCCTGGAGTGGGACGCCCCTCTATGGCTACACCTTC.

The chain carries TRBV3-1 and TRBJ2-4, with 8 bases matching TRBD2. CDR1 is LGHDT, CDR2 YNNKEL, per germline (reference sequence). This CDR3 is 16 amino acids long. The V gene end was trimmed by 2 bases and the J gene end by 7 bases; junction bases not matched to a gene: 10. Here the CDR3 reads CASSQKAGGVFNIQYF. The CDR3 DNA reads TGTGCCAGCAGCCAAAAGGCGGGGGGTGTATTCAACATTCAGTACTTC.

This clonotype was counted once. The chain uses TRBV5-1 and TRBJ1-1, with unresolved D. Germline assignment: CDR1 SGHRS and CDR2 YFSETQ. The CDR3 spans 14 residues. V lost 6 bases and J lost 0, with 12 bases in between. The DNA for the CDR3 is TGCGCCAGCATGGAAGAAGGGTTGAACACTGAAGCTTTCTTT. It specifies CASMEEGLNTEAFF.

The V call is TRBV5-6, the J call TRBJ2-1, with D possibly being TRBD2 (5 bases). Germline V lookup: CDR1 SGHDT, CDR2 YYEEEE. Trimming pared 0 bases from V and 3 bases from J, leaving 19 bases between. This CDR3 is built from 18 residues. DNA for the CDR3: TGTGCCAGCAGCTTGGTTAGCGCCGCCACCTCTTTCTACAATGAGCAGTTCTTC. Protein sequence: CASSLVSAATSFYNEQFF.

The rearrangement joins TRBV6-6 to TRBJ1-3; perhaps TRBD1 as D (5 bases). The germline V gene encodes CDR1 MNHNY and CDR2 SVGAGI (reference sequence). Between the trimmed V and J ends, which lost 10 bases and 2 bases, there was a span of 15 bases. The CDR3 sequence is 14 residues long. The DNA for the CDR3 is TGTGCCACGCTCAGGGATATAGCTGGAAACACCATATATTTT. It codes for CATLRDIAGNTIYF.

The rearrangement uses TRBV2 and TRBJ2-5; perhaps D is TRBD1 or TRBD2 (5 bases each). Germline loops: CDR1 SNHLY, CDR2 FYNNEI. The length of the CDR3 is 12 residues. With 9 bases removed from V and 5 bases from J, the gap between germline ends came to 13 bases. The CDR3 DNA follows: TGTGCCAGTCGGGACCTCGTGGAGACCCAGTACTTC. Encoded protein: CASRDLVETQYF.

This chain uses TRBV11-2 with TRBJ2-5; 7 positions match TRBD2. CDR3 length: 14 residues. Per the germline V gene, CDR1 is SGHAT and CDR2 is FQNNGV. Trimming at V came to 4 bases and at J to 5 bases, leaving 7 bases not matched to a gene. CDR3 DNA: TGTGCCAGCAGCTCCGGGGGGAACTTGGAGACCCAGTACTTC. This sequence encodes CASSSGGNLETQYF.

The gene calls are TRBV4-3 and TRBJ2-2; tentatively, D is TRBD1 or TRBD2 (5 bases each). Germline CDR1 is LGHNA and CDR2 is YSLEER. Trimming took off 1 base at V and 7 bases at J, with 19 bases between the two ends. The CDR3 is 17 residues long. The chain's CDR3 is CASSQGRSGLQSGELFF. In DNA, the CDR3 is TGCGCCAGCAGCCAAGGGAGGTCAGGGTTACAAAGCGGGGAGCTGTTTTTT.

The V gene is TRBV5-6, the J gene TRBJ1-1; no firm D call. Trimming pared 4 bases from V and 4 bases from J, leaving 11 bases between. The CDR3 loop spans 13 amino acids. Germline CDR1 SGHDT, CDR2 YYEEEE. The CDR3 loop is CASSRREGTEAFF. The CDR3 region has the DNA TGTGCCAGCAGCCGAAGAGAGGGCACTGAAGCTTTCTTT. Full variable domain (missing parts from reference TRBV5-6 and TRBJ1-1): DAGVTQSPTHLIKTRGQQVTLRCSPKSGHDTVSWYQQALGQGPQFIFQYYEEEERQRGNFPDRFSGHQFPNYSSELNVNALLLGDSALYLCASSRREGTEAFFGQGTRLTVV.

The rearrangement uses TRBV11-2 and TRBJ2-7; 7 bases map to TRBD2. The J segment lost 6 bases and the V segment lost 5 bases, leaving 10 bases of the junction unmatched. The CDR3 consists of 14 residues. CDR1 SGHAT and CDR2 FQNNGV come from the germline V gene. The CDR3 protein is CASSPRVSGTEQYF. CDR3 coding DNA: TGTGCCAGCAGCCCTCGAGTGAGCGGGACCGAGCAGTACTTC.

The chain employs TRBV5-1 and TRBJ1-2; D remains ambiguous. Trimming took off 6 bases at V and 7 bases at J, with 16 bases between the two ends. This CDR3 is 13 amino acids long. Germline CDR1 SGHRS, CDR2 YFSETQ. CDR3 loop: CASTQNEGGGYTF. The CDR3 region has the DNA TGCGCCAGCACCCAGAATGAGGGTGGTGGCTACACCTTC.

V gene TRBV29-1 combines with J gene TRBJ2-7; D not resolved. Trimming removed 4 bases at V and 2 bases at J, with 12 bases between. Per germline, CDR1 SQVTM and CDR2 ANQGSEA. This CDR3 region has 13 residues. The DNA for the CDR3 is TGCAGCGTTGTAGGACGGCTTACCTACGAGCAGTACTTC. Protein sequence: CSVVGRLTYEQYF.

The CDR3 DNA sequence: TGTGCCAGCAGTGAAGCGGTGGGAGGGGGGGCGGAAGAGACCCAGTACTTC. Amino acid sequence: CASSEAVGGGAEETQYF. V is TRBV6-1 and J is TRBJ2-5; TRBD2 might be the D (7 bases). Germline values: CDR1 MNHNS, CDR2 SASEGT. Trimming cost V 0 bases and J 3 bases, with 17 bases left between them. The CDR3 runs to 17 residues.